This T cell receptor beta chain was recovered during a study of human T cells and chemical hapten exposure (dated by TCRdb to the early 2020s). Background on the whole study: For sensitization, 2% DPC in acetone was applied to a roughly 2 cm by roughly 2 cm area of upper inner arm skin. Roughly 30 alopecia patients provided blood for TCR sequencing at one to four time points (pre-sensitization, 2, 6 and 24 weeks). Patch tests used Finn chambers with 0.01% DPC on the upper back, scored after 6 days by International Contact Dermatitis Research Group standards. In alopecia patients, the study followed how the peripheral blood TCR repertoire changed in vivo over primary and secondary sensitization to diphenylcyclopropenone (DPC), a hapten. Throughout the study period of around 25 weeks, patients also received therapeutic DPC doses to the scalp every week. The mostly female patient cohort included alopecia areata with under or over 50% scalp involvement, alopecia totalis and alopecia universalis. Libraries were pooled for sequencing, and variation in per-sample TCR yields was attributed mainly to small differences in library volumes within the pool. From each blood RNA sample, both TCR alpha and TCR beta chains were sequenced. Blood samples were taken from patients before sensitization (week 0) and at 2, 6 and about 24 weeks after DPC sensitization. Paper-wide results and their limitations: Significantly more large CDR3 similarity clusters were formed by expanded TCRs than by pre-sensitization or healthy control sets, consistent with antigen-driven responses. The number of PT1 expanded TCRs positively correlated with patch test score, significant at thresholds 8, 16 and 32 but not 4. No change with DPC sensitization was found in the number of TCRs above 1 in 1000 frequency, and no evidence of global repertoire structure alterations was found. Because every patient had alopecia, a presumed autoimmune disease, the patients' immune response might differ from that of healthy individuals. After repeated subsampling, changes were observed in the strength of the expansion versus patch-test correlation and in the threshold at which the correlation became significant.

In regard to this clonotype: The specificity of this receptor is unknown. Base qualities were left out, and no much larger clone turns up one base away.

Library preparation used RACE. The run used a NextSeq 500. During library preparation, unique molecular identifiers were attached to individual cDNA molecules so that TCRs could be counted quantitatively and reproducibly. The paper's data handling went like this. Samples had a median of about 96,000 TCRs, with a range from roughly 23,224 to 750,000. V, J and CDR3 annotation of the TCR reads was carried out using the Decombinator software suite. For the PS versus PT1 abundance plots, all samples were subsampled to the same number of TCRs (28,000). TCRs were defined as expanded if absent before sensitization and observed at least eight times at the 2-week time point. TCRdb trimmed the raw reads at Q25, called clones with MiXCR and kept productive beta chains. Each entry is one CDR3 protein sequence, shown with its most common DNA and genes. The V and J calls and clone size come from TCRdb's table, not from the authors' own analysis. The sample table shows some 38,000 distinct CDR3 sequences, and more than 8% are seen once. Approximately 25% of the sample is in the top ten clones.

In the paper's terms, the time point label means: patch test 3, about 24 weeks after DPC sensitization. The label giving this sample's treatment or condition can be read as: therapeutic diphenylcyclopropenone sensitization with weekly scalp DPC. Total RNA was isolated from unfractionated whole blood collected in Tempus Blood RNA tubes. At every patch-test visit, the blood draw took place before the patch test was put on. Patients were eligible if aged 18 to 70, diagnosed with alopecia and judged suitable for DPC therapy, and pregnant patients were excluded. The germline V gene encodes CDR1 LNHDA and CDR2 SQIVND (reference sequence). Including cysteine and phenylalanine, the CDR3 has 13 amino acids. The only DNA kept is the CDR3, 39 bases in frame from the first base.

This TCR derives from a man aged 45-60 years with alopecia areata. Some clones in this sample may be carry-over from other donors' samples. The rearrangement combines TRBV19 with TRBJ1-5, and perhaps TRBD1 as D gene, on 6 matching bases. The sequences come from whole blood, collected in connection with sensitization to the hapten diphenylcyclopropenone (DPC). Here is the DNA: TGTGTATTGGGGGCCCCGGGGAATCAGCCCCAGCATTTT. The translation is CVLGAPGNQPQHF.